This TCR beta chain derives from a study of cytomegalovirus exposure and HLA in healthy donors. About this clone: Its target is not known.

Study outcomes and limitations: Data from an earlier analysis indicated that most TCR beta V segments were productive either about 90% or about 30% of the time. Cytomegalovirus-associated status was assigned to 150 to 200 TCR beta chains.

Both 60 Vbeta primers and 13 Jbeta primers went into the PCR. Here immunoSEQ multiplex PCR was the method, and the copy in TCRdb shows in-frame clones only, minus some. The repertoire holds approximately 180,000 clones, 81% seen once, with around 4.7% in the top ten. The receptor comes from a woman aged 18-29 years in good health and CMV-seropositive. Material: PBMCs.

The CDR3 nucleotides read TGTGCCAGCAGCCAAGTCCACAGGGTGTCCAATTCACCCCTCCACTTT. This translates into CASSQVHRVSNSPLHF. The chain combines TRBV14 with TRBJ1-6, with D possibly being TRBD1 (6 bases). The CDR3 runs to 16 residues. The V end was cut by 1 base, the J end by 7 bases, with 14 bases between. CDR1 is SGHDN, CDR2 FVKESK, per germline.